The source of this T cell receptor beta chain is a study of T cells in Graves' hyperthyroidism and ophthalmopathy. Study-level results: Among clonotypes expanded in thyroid above 0.001, most were also found in blood.

V was trimmed by 5 bases and J by 2 bases, leaving 9 bases between them. Germline-derived CDR1 and CDR2 are LNHDA and SQIVND (reference sequence). The CDR3 covers 13 residues. The table lists this clonotype with a few counts. No antigen is known for it. Regions amplified from RNA transcripts were the TCR beta CDR3 regions. First-round RT-PCR targeting the TCR CDR3 was performed with the HTBI primer set. TCRdb re-called the multiplex PCR reads with MiXCR, one entry per CDR3 protein. The table lists about 360,000 distinct CDR3 sequences, about 13% of them singletons. The genes are TRBV19 and TRBJ1-2; D gene uncertain. The material sequenced was blood. The TCR originated in a woman between 18 and 29 years old with Graves' hyperthyroidism. The CDR3 DNA reads as TGTGCCAGTAGTCATATACCGAACTATGGCTACACCTTC. Encoded protein: CASSHIPNYGYTF.